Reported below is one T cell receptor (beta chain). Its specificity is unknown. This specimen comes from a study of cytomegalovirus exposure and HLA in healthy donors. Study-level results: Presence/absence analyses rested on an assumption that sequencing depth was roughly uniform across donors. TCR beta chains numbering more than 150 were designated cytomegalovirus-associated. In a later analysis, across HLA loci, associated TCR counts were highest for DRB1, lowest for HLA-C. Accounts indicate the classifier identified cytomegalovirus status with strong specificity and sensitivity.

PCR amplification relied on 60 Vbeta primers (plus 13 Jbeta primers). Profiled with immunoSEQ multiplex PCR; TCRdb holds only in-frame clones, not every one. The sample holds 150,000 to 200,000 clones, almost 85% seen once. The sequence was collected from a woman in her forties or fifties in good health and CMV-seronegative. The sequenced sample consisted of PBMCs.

The CDR3 region has the DNA TGTGCCAGCAGCTTGGCCGGGGGACAGGGGGATTATACGCAGTATTTT. Protein sequence: CASSLAGGQGDYTQYF. The chain combines TRBV5-6 with TRBJ2-3; 11 bases are a match to TRBD1. The CDR3 sequence is 16 residues long. CDR1 and CDR2 from the germline V gene are SGHDT and YYEEEE. Unmatched junction bases numbered 7, after V lost 0 bases and J lost 7 bases.